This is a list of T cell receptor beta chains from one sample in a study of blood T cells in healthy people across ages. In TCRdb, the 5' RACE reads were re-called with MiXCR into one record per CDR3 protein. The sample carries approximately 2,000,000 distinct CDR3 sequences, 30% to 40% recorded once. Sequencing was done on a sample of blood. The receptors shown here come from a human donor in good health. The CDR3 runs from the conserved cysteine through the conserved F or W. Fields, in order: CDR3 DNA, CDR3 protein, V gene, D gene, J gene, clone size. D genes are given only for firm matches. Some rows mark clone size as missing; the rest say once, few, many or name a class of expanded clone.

TGTGCCAGCAGTGAACGAGGGTTTAGGGGCTACACCTTC	CASSERGFRGYTF	TRBV2	-	TRBJ1-2	-
TGTGCCAGCAGCGGTACGTTTGGGGAGTTGCAGTTCTTC	CASSGTFGELQFF	TRBV7-2	-	TRBJ2-1	-
TGTGCTAGTGGTCGGACAGGGGACGGAACCTGCGAGCAGTACTTC	CASGRTGDGTCEQYF	TRBV12-5	TRBD1	TRBJ2-7	-
TGTGCCAGCAGTTACGTGGGCGGCGTCTATGGCTACACCTTC	CASSYVGGVYGYTF	TRBV6-6	-	TRBJ1-2	-
TGTGCCAGCAGTTACTCGGGTACAGCAGCCAATTCACCCCTCCACTTT	CASSYSGTAANSPLHF	TRBV6-5	-	TRBJ1-6	-
TGTGCCAGCAAGTGGGACAGGGGAGATCAGCCCCAGCATTTT	CASKWDRGDQPQHF	TRBV28	TRBD1	TRBJ1-5	-
TGTGCCAGCTCACCCTTGACAGGGGTAGGTGAAGCTTTCTTT	CASSPLTGVGEAFF	TRBV18	TRBD1	TRBJ1-1	-
TGTGCCAGCAGTTTAACCCCCTATAGCGGAGGCACAGATACGCAGTATTTT	CASSLTPYSGGTDTQYF	TRBV28	-	TRBJ2-3	-
TGTGCCAGCAGCGATCTAGCAGGCAACTATGGCTACACCTTC	CASSDLAGNYGYTF	TRBV12-3/TRBV12-4	-	TRBJ1-2	-
TGTGCCAGCAGCTTAGGGTGGGCTAGCGACGGGGCCAACGTCCTGACTTTC	CASSLGWASDGANVLTF	TRBV11-3	-	TRBJ2-6	few
TGTGCCAGCAGCTTATTGGCTAGCGCCCAAGAGACCCAGTACTTC	CASSLLASAQETQYF	TRBV7-9	-	TRBJ2-5	few
TGTGCCAGCAGCCGACAGGGGGAGGACTATGGCTACACCTTC	CASSRQGEDYGYTF	TRBV7-9	TRBD1	TRBJ1-2	-
TGTGCCATCAGCCCCGGGACAGGGGGTTCCTACGAGCAGTTATTC	CAISPGTGGSYEQLF	TRBV10-3	TRBD1	TRBJ2-1	-
TGCGCCAGCAGCCAACCGGGAAGACAAGAGACCCAGTACTTC	CASSQPGRQETQYF	TRBV4-1	-	TRBJ2-5	-
TGTGCCAGCAGCTCTAGGGGCGACGGTTGGACAGATACGCAGTATTTT	CASSSRGDGWTDTQYF	TRBV5-6	-	TRBJ2-3	-
TGTGCCAGCAGTTCCGATAGACCCGAGCAGTTCTTC	CASSSDRPEQFF	TRBV6-2/TRBV6-3	-	TRBJ2-1	-
TGTGCCAGCAGCTTGGCTCCCGGACTAGCGGCCTACGAGCAGTACTTC	CASSLAPGLAAYEQYF	TRBV5-5	TRBD2	TRBJ2-7	-
TGTGCCAGCAGCCAAATGACTACCTTTGGCGAGCAGTACTTC	CASSQMTTFGEQYF	TRBV7-2	-	TRBJ2-7	-
TGCGCCAGCAGCTTGCATGGACAAGGACACACTGAAGCTTTCTTT	CASSLHGQGHTEAFF	TRBV5-1	-	TRBJ1-1	few
TGCGCCAGCAGCCAAGATGGGCAGCTTAGCACAGATACGCAGTATTTT	CASSQDGQLSTDTQYF	TRBV4-3	-	TRBJ2-3	-
TGTGCCAGCAGTTGGCAGGGGACGATGGTGGATGCTTTCTTT	CASSWQGTMVDAFF	TRBV28	-	TRBJ1-1	-
TGTGCCAGCAGTTACTCGGGTACAGCAACCAATTCACCCCTCCACTTT	CASSYSGTATNSPLHF	TRBV6-5	-	TRBJ1-6	-
TGTGCCAGCAGTTTAACGACAGGGGGTATCACTGAAGCTTTCTTT	CASSLTTGGITEAFF	TRBV28	TRBD1	TRBJ1-1	few
TGTGCCAGCAGGGGTTATAGCAATCAGCCCCAGCATTTT	CASRGYSNQPQHF	TRBV27	-	TRBJ1-5	-
TGTGTCAGCCTACGGTTGGGAGGGGAGACCCAGTACTTC	CVSLRLGGETQYF	TRBV12-3/TRBV12-4	TRBD2	TRBJ2-5	-
TGCAGTGCTAGCAAAGTGGGGGGCTTTAAACAAGAGACCCAGTACTTC	CSASKVGGFKQETQYF	TRBV20-1	-	TRBJ2-5	-
TGTGCCAGCAGTGAAGGTACCCTTAGGGCGGTCACCGAGACCCAGTACTTC	CASSEGTLRAVTETQYF	TRBV2	-	TRBJ2-5	-
TGTGCCAGCAGCCCTGGACTAGCGGGAAGCGATGAGCAGTTCTTC	CASSPGLAGSDEQFF	TRBV4-2	TRBD2	TRBJ2-1	-
TGTGCCAGCAGTTTCGGGACTAGCGGGGGCTTCCCCTCCTACGAGCAGTACTTC	CASSFGTSGGFPSYEQYF	TRBV12-3/TRBV12-4	TRBD2	TRBJ2-7	-
TGTGCCAGCAGCTCCTACGACAGGTCGGAGCAGTACTTC	CASSSYDRSEQYF	TRBV7-9	-	TRBJ2-5	few
TGTGCCTGGAACACAGGTAGATCCTACGAGCAGTACTTC	CAWNTGRSYEQYF	TRBV30	-	TRBJ2-7	-
TGTGCCAGCAGCACTCAGGACTCCTACGAGCAGTACTTC	CASSTQDSYEQYF	TRBV3-1	-	TRBJ2-7	few
TGTGCCACCAGTAAAGGACGGGACTACGAGCAGTACTTC	CATSKGRDYEQYF	TRBV24-1	-	TRBJ2-7	-
TGTGCCAGCAGCCAATGGGGGGACTCCTACGAGCAGTACTTC	CASSQWGDSYEQYF	TRBV16	-	TRBJ2-7	-
TGCAGTGCTGGCCCCCCCTCCTACAATGAGCAGTTCTTC	CSAGPPSYNEQFF	TRBV20-1	-	TRBJ2-1	few
TGTGCCAGCAGCTTGATGGGGAGCGCCTACAATGAGCAGTTCTTC	CASSLMGSAYNEQFF	TRBV6-2/TRBV6-3	-	TRBJ2-1	once
TGTGCCAGCATCCCTGGCGGGGGGGCTGATGAGCAGTTCTTC	CASIPGGGADEQFF	TRBV6-6	TRBD2	TRBJ2-1	-
TGTGCCACCAGCACCCTCCGACCGAAGGAGCAGTACTTC	CATSTLRPKEQYF	TRBV15	-	TRBJ2-7	-
TGCAGTGCCAACGGGGCAAGGGACACTGAAGCTTTCTTT	CSANGARDTEAFF	TRBV20-1	-	TRBJ1-1	-
TGCAGTGCTAGTCTCCTGCAGGGAGGAGAGACCCAGTACTTC	CSASLLQGGETQYF	TRBV20-1	-	TRBJ2-5	-
TGCAGCGTTGAGCAGGCAATCGGCAATGAGCAGTTCTTC	CSVEQAIGNEQFF	TRBV29-1	-	TRBJ2-1	few
TGTACCAGCAGTCGGAGCGGGGCTAGCACAGATACGCAGTATTTT	CTSSRSGASTDTQYF	TRBV27	TRBD2	TRBJ2-3	-